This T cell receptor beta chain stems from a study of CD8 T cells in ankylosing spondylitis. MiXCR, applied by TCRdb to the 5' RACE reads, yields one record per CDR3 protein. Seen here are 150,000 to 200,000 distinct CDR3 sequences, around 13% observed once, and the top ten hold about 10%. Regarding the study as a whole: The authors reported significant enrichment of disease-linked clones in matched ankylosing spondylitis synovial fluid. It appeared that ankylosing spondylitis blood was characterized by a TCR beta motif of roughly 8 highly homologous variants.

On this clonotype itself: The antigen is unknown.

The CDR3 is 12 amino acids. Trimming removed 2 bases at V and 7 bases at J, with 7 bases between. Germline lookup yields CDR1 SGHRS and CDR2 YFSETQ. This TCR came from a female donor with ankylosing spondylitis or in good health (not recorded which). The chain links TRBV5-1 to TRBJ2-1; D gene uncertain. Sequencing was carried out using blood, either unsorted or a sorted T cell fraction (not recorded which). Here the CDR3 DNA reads TGCGCCAGCAGCTTCCCTTCGAATGAGCAGTTCTTC. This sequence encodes CASSFPSNEQFF.